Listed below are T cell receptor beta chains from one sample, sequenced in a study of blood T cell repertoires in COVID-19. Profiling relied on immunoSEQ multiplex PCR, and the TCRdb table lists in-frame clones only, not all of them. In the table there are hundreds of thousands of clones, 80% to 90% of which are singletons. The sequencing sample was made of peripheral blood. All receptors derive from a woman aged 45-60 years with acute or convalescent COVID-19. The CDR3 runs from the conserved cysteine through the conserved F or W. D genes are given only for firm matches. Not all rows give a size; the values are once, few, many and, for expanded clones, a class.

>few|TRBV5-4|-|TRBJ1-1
CASRGGGTEAFF
TGTGCCAGCAGAGGAGGAGGAACTGAAGCTTTCTTT
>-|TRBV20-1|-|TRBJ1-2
CSATPAGGYTF
TGCAGTGCCACACCTGCGGGCGGCTACACCTTC
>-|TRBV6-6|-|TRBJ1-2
CASSSPSVASSYGYTF
TGTGCCAGCAGTTCACCCTCCGTAGCGTCTAGCTATGGCTACACCTTC
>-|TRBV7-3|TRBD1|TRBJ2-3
CASSSGQGGDTQYF
TGTGCCAGCAGCTCCGGACAGGGCGGAGATACGCAGTATTTT
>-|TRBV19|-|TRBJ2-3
CASSLQYADTQYF
TGTGCCAGTAGTTTACAATACGCAGATACGCAGTATTTT
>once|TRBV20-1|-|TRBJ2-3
CSARDYGTQYF
TGCAGTGCTAGGGACTACGGTACGCAGTATTTT
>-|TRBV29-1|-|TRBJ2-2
CSVEIQGETGELFF
TGCAGCGTTGAAATACAGGGCGAAACCGGGGAGCTGTTTTTT
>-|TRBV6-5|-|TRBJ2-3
CASSYSYPGARAQYF
TGTGCCAGCAGTTACTCGTACCCAGGGGCGAGGGCGCAGTATTTT
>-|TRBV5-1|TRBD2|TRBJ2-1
CASSFSGTTYNEQFF
TGCGCCAGCAGCTTTAGCGGGACCACCTACAATGAGCAGTTCTTC
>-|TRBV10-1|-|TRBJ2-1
CATRLVSDEQFF
TGCGCCACTCGACTAGTTTCCGATGAGCAGTTCTTC
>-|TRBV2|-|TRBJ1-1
CASTPVGGRATEAFF
TGTGCCAGCACACCAGTGGGGGGGCGCGCCACTGAAGCTTTCTTT
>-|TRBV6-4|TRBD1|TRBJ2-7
CASSKPGQGGNEQYF
TGTGCCAGCAGTAAACCGGGACAGGGGGGGAACGAGCAGTACTTC
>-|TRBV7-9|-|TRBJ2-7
CASSDKYEQYF
TGTGCCAGCAGCGACAAGTACGAGCAGTACTTC
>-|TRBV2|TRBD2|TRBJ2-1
CASSAGLAGVKFF
TGTGCCAGCAGTGCGGGACTAGCGGGGGTTAAGTTCTTC
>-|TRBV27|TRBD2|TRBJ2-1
CATGSGRGGKYNEQFF
TGTGCCACTGGATCGGGGCGGGGGGGCAAATACAATGAGCAGTTCTTC
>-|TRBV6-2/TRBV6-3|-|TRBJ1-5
CASSFQSGGMYSNQPQHF
TGTGCCAGCAGCTTTCAGTCTGGGGGGATGTATAGCAATCAGCCCCAGCATTTT
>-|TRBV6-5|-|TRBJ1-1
CASSYSRDTEAFF
TGTGCCAGCAGTTACTCCAGGGACACTGAAGCTTTCTTT
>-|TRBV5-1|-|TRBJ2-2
CASSPPDRAFGGELFF
TGCGCCAGCAGCCCACCGGACAGAGCGTTCGGCGGGGAGCTGTTTTTT
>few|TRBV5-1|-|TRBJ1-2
CASSQVLDYGYTF
TGCGCCAGCAGCCAGGTTTTGGACTATGGCTACACCTTC
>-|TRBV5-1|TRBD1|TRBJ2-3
CASSAGGLADTQYF
TGCGCCAGCAGCGCAGGGGGCCTAGCAGATACGCAGTATTTT
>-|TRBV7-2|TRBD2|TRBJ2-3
CASSRTSGQADTQYF
TGTGCCAGCAGCCGGACTAGCGGACAGGCAGATACGCAGTATTTT
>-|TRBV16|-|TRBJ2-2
CASSQSTVPTGELFF
TGTGCCAGCAGCCAATCCACAGTCCCCACCGGGGAGCTGTTTTTT
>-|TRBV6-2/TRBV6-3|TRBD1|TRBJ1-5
CASSLGTGNSNQPQHF
TGTGCCAGCAGTTTAGGGACAGGCAATAGCAATCAGCCCCAGCATTTT